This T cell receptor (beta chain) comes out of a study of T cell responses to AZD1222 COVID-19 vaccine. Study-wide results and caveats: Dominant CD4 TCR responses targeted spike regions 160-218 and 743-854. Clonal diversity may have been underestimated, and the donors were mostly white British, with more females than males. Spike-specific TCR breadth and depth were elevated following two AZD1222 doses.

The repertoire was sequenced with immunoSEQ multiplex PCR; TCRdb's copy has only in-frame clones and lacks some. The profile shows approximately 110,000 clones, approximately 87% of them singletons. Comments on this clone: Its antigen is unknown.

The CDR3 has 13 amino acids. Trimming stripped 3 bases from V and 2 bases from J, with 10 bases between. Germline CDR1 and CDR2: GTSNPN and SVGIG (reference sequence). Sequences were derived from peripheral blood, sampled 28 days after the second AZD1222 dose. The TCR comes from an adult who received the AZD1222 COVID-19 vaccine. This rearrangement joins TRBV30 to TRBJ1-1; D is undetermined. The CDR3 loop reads CAWSRASNTEAFF. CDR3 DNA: TGTGCCTGGAGCCGGGCGTCAAACACTGAAGCTTTCTTT.